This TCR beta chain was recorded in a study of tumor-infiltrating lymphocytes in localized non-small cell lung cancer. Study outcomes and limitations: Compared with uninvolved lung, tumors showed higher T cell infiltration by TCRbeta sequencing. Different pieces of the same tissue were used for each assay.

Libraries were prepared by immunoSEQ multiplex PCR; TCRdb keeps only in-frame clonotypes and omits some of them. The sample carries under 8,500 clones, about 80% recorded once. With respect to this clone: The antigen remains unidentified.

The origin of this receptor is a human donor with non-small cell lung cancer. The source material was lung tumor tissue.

The CDR3 loop reads CASSLGTGGHQPQHF. For the CDR3, the DNA is TGTGCCAGCAGCTTAGGGACAGGGGGTCATCAGCCCCAGCATTTT. This sequence joins TRBV13 and TRBJ1-5, with TRBD1 identical over 9 bases. Germline CDR1 reads PRHDT; CDR2 reads FYEKMQ (reference sequence). The CDR3 has 15 amino acids. The ends lost 0 bases at V and 5 bases at J; junction bases unmatched: 2. Full variable domain (outside the CDR3, taken from reference TRBV13 and TRBJ1-5): AAGVIQSPRHLIKEKRETATLKCYPIPRHDTVYWYQQGPGQDPQFLISFYEKMQSDKGSIPDRFSAQQFSDYHSELNMSSLELGDSALYFCASSLGTGGHQPQHFGDGTRLSIL.